The clone carrying this T cell receptor beta chain appeared a few times. The data are from a study of T-cell memory formation after mild COVID-19. TCRdb re-analysed the 5' RACE reads in MiXCR, keeping a single row per CDR3 protein. The sample holds fewer than 450,000 distinct CDR3 sequences, 20% to 25% seen once. The TCR was taken from an adult woman who had mild COVID-19 (a few samples of this study predate the infection). Cell type and time point are not known. Sequencing was performed on PBMCs or a T cell subset sorted from them (not recorded which).

The CDR3 sequence: CAISERQLSTEAFF. CDR3 sequence (DNA): TGTGCCATCAGTGAGCGGCAGTTATCCACTGAAGCTTTCTTT. The genes are TRBV10-3 and TRBJ1-1; D not resolved. Trimming stripped 2 bases from V and 4 bases from J, with 11 bases between. CDR1 and CDR2 (germline): ENHRY, SYGVKD. This CDR3 spans 14 amino acids.